The 22 T cell receptor beta chains given below trace back to one sample, sequenced in a study of T cells in tumors after PD-1 blockade. Sequencing used immunoSEQ multiplex PCR; TCRdb keeps in-frame clones, though not all of them. The sample has about 4,000 clones, roughly 70% seen once. Sample: tumor tissue, taken before anti-PD-1 treatment. The receptors shown here come from a human donor with basal cell carcinoma.

Written as DNA, the CDR3 is TGTGCCAGCACCGCTAGCGGCGCTGCCCACACAGATACGCAGTATTTT. This gives the protein CASTASGAAHTDTQYF. The chain joins TRBV7-2 to TRBJ2-3; 7 bases line up with TRBD2. CDR1 is SGHTA and CDR2 is FQGNSA in the germline V gene. The V segment lost 7 bases and the J segment 2 bases; nucleotides outside the gene matches: 12. The CDR3 is 16 residues long. Full variable domain (outside the CDR3, taken from reference TRBV7-2 and TRBJ2-3): GAGVSQSPSNKVTEKGKDVELRCDPISGHTALYWYRQSLGQGLEFLIYFQGNSAPDKSGLPSDRFSAERTGGSVSTLTIQRTQQEDSAVYLCASTASGAAHTDTQYFGPGTRLTVL.

The gene calls are TRBV5-1 and TRBJ1-5, with a possible D match to TRBD1 (6 bases). V gave up 0 bases and J gave up 5 bases, with 15 bases separating them. Germline CDR1 SGHRS, CDR2 YFSETQ. This CDR3 has 16 amino acids. The CDR3 region is CASSLEGGGRDQPQHF. The CDR3 DNA follows: TGCGCCAGCAGCTTGGAAGGAGGGGGTAGGGATCAGCCCCAGCATTTT.

V usage is TRBV30 and J usage is TRBJ1-2; D possibly corresponds to TRBD1 (6 bases). This CDR3 is built from 13 residues. CDR1 is GTSNPN, CDR2 SVGIG, per germline (reference sequence). V was shortened by 2 bases and J by 2 bases, with 9 bases between the two germline ends. The CDR3 nucleotides are TGTGCCTGGAGTTATACAGGGAACTATGGCTACACCTTC. This translates into CAWSYTGNYGYTF.

The sample holds a few counts of this clone. This sequence joins TRBV5-6 and TRBJ2-3, with 11 bases aligning to TRBD2. Germline CDR1 and CDR2: SGHDT and YYEEEE. With V trimmed by 4 bases and J by 1 base, 2 bases remained unmatched. The CDR3 covers 15 residues. The CDR3 DNA follows: TGTGCCAGCAGCCCGGGACTAGCGGGCACAGATACGCAGTATTTT. Its protein is CASSPGLAGTDTQYF. The variable domain in full, with the rest retrieved from reference TRBV5-6 and TRBJ2-3, is DAGVTQSPTHLIKTRGQQVTLRCSPKSGHDTVSWYQQALGQGPQFIFQYYEEEERQRGNFPDRFSGHQFPNYSSELNVNALLLGDSALYLCASSPGLAGTDTQYFGPGTRLTVL.

This chain joins TRBV6-5 and TRBJ2-7, with D maybe TRBD2 (5 bases). The V gene lost 5 bases and the J gene lost 6 bases, with 14 bases spanning the gap. Germline-derived CDR1 and CDR2 are MNHEY and SVGAGI. The CDR3 runs to 13 residues. The CDR3 loop is CASSRFRGTEQYF. The CDR3 coding sequence is TGTGCCAGCAGTAGATTCCGGGGAACCGAGCAGTACTTC.

The chain uses TRBV5-4 and TRBJ2-3; 9 nucleotides agree with TRBD1. CDR1 is SGHNT and CDR2 is YYREEE in the germline V gene (reference sequence). With V trimmed by 2 bases and J by 3 bases, 1 base remained unmatched. The CDR3 sequence is 14 residues long. The CDR3 DNA reads TGTGCCAGCAGCTTCGGACAGGGGACAGATACGCAGTATTTT. Its translation: CASSFGQGTDTQYF.

This clone has a handful of counts. V and J are TRBV28 and TRBJ1-2, with 11 bases lining up with TRBD1. From germline, CDR1 is MDHEN and CDR2 SYDVKM. Losses at the gene ends were 4 bases for V and 2 bases for J; bases not matched to a gene: 18. This CDR3 region has 20 residues. In DNA form, the CDR3 reads TGTGCCAGCAGTTCCCTTAATCCCCGGGACAGGGGGGAGGCCAACTATGGCTACACCTTC. This codes for CASSSLNPRDRGEANYGYTF.

This rearrangement joins TRBV19 to TRBJ1-6; D gene ambiguous. The V gene's germline CDR1 is LNHDA and CDR2 SQIVND (reference sequence). V lost 9 bases and J 6 bases, leaving 18 bases between the germline ends. This CDR3 spans 15 amino acids. CDR3 DNA: TGTGCCAGCGAAAGCGCGGCAGGCATTAATTCACCCCTCCACTTT. This sequence encodes CASESAAGINSPLHF.

Remarks on this clone: Other nucleotide sequences in the sample specify the same CDR3. The chain couples TRBV9 to TRBJ2-6; 9 nucleotides agree with TRBD1. CDR1 and CDR2 (germline): SGDLS, YYNGEE. This CDR3 is 17 amino acids long. The V gene end was trimmed by 0 bases and the J gene end by 7 bases; junction bases not matched to a gene: 8. The CDR3 protein is CASSVVSQGAGANVLTF. DNA for the CDR3: TGTGCCAGCAGCGTAGTCTCACAGGGGGCGGGCGCCAACGTCCTGACTTTC.

V usage is TRBV11-1 and J usage is TRBJ1-3; D call uncertain. Per the germline V gene, CDR1 is SGHAT and CDR2 is FQDESV (reference sequence). The CDR3 is made up of 13 amino acids. The V end was cut by 2 bases, the J end by 6 bases, with 8 bases between. The CDR3 loop reads CASSLSRTNTIYF. Written as DNA, the CDR3 is TGTGCCAGCAGCTTATCACGGACAAACACCATATATTTT.

This clone was seen more than once but under ten times. The chain links TRBV14 to TRBJ2-6; D tentatively reads TRBD1 or TRBD2 (5 bases each). This CDR3 comprises 16 residues. The V end lost 2 bases, the J end lost 4 bases, and 12 bases lay between the germline ends. Looked up from germline, CDR1 is SGHDN and CDR2 is FVKESK. The CDR3 is CASSQYGAAGANVLTF. The CDR3 DNA reads as TGTGCCAGCAGCCAATACGGGGCGGCCGGGGCCAACGTCCTGACTTTC.

This rearrangement joins TRBV5-1 to TRBJ2-3, with D tentatively TRBD1 (6 bases). The length of the CDR3 is 16 residues. V lost 4 bases, J lost 0 bases, and 15 bases lay in between. Germline values: CDR1 SGHRS, CDR2 YFSETQ. CDR3 DNA sequence: TGCGCCAGCAGCCCGGCACGGACAGCTAGCACAGATACGCAGTATTTT. It translates to CASSPARTASTDTQYF.

The chain recombines TRBV2 with TRBJ1-1; 8 nucleotides line up with TRBD1. Germline V gene lookup returns CDR1 SNHLY and CDR2 FYNNEI. The J segment lost 2 bases and the V segment lost 2 bases, leaving 4 bases of the junction unmatched. The CDR3 has 15 residues. CDR3 in amino acids: CASSEQGARNTEAFF. Written as DNA, the CDR3 is TGTGCCAGCAGTGAACAGGGGGCGCGTAACACTGAAGCTTTCTTT.

This chain connects TRBV18 to TRBJ2-7; 9 bases are shared with TRBD1. J was trimmed by 4 bases and V by 4 bases; bases with no gene match: 5. The length of the CDR3 is 14 residues. Germline V gene sequence: CDR1 KGHSH, CDR2 LQKENI. The CDR3 reads CASSRDRGSYEQYF. In nucleotides, the CDR3 is TGTGCCAGCTCACGTGACAGGGGGAGTTACGAGCAGTACTTC.

V usage is TRBV3-1 (or the pseudogene TRBV3-2) and J usage is TRBJ2-1; TRBD2 agrees at 8 bases. This CDR3 spans 17 amino acids. Germline CDR1 reads LGHDT; CDR2 reads YNNKEL (reference sequence). After removal of 4 bases from V and 1 base from J, the junction contained 9 bases not matched to a gene. CDR3 in amino acids: CASSPQPTSGSYNEQFF. For the CDR3, the DNA is TGTGCCAGCAGCCCACAGCCCACTAGCGGTTCCTACAATGAGCAGTTCTTC.

The genes are TRBV9 and TRBJ2-3; 8 nucleotides agree with TRBD2. Losses at the gene ends were 1 base for V and 2 bases for J; bases not matched to a gene: 6. CDR1 is SGDLS, CDR2 YYNGEE, per germline. The CDR3 is 16 amino acids. CDR3 coding DNA: TGTGCCAGCAGCGTAAAGGCGGGGGGCCTCACAGATACGCAGTATTTT. This gives the protein CASSVKAGGLTDTQYF.

The rearrangement joins TRBV7-8 to TRBJ2-7; D uncertain. The germline V gene encodes CDR1 SGHVS and CDR2 FQNEAQ. Trimming took 5 bases from V and 2 from J, leaving 10 bases between them. This CDR3 region has 13 residues. In nucleotides, the CDR3 is TGTGCCAGCAGCCGTACAGAGACCTACGAGCAGTACTTC. Translation gives CASSRTETYEQYF. Together with reference TRBV7-8 and TRBJ2-7, the CDR3 gives the full variable domain: GAGVSQSPRYKVAKRGQDVALRCDPISGHVSLFWYQQALGQGPEFLTYFQNEAQLDKSGLPSDRFFAERPEGSVSTLKIQRTQQEDSAVYLCASSRTETYEQYFGPGTRLTVT.

This sequence joins TRBV7-9 and TRBJ1-2; 10 nucleotides align to TRBD1. Germline lookup yields CDR1 SEHNR and CDR2 FQNEAQ (reference sequence). This CDR3 has 14 residues. Trimming took 5 bases from V and 7 from J; bases not matched to a gene: 7. CDR3 nucleotides: TGTGCCAGCAGCGTAGGACAGGGGGAGTCTGGCTACACCTTC. It specifies CASSVGQGESGYTF.

This chain connects TRBV30 to TRBJ1-3; D unresolved. The CDR3 is 12 amino acids. Deletions cut 7 bases from V and 0 bases from J, with 7 bases between. CDR1 and CDR2 (germline): GTSNPN, SVGIG (reference sequence). CDR3 nucleotide sequence: TGTGCCTTCGCAGCCTCTGGAAACACCATATATTTT. Amino acids: CAFAASGNTIYF.

V gene TRBV5-1 combines with J gene TRBJ1-1, with 7 bases matching TRBD1. Trimming took 0 bases from V and 4 from J; bases not matched to a gene: 6. The CDR3 is 15 residues long. Germline CDR1 and CDR2: SGHRS and YFSETQ. The DNA of the CDR3 is TGCGCCAGCAGCTTGGACAGGGGAGGTACCACTGAAGCTTTCTTT. It translates to CASSLDRGGTTEAFF.

The rearrangement joins TRBV9 to TRBJ2-1, with 7 bases fitting TRBD1. Germline CDR1 is SGDLS and CDR2 is YYNGEE. This CDR3 comprises 16 residues. The J segment lost 4 bases and the V segment lost 0 bases, leaving 7 bases of the junction unmatched. The CDR3 coding sequence is TGTGCCAGCAGCGTAGGGTGGACAGGCAGTTACAATGAGCAGTTCTTC. Protein sequence: CASSVGWTGSYNEQFF.

Only a few counts were recorded for this clone. The V call is TRBV4-1, the J call TRBJ2-1; TRBD2 matches 7 bases. Germline lookup yields CDR1 MGHRA and CDR2 YSYEKL. The trim removed 2 bases at V and 8 bases at J, leaving 6 bases unmatched. This CDR3 comprises 14 residues. The CDR3 protein is CASSQQRGADEQFF. The CDR3 region has the DNA TGCGCCAGCAGCCAACAGCGGGGAGCGGATGAGCAGTTCTTC.